A selection of T cell receptor beta chains follows, all from one sample in a study of blood T cell repertoires in COVID-19. The data were produced by immunoSEQ multiplex PCR, yet TCRdb's version contains in-frame clones alone and is incomplete. The sample consists of roughly 380,000 clones, roughly 90% of them appearing once. Material for sequencing was PBMCs or T cells enriched from blood (not recorded which). The source of these receptors is a woman aged 30 to 39 who had recovered from COVID-19. Each CDR3 is given with its conserved first and last residue. Fields, in order: D gene, clone size, J gene, V gene, CDR3 protein, CDR3 DNA. A D gene is named only where the DNA matches it firmly. Some rows mark clone size as missing; the rest say once, few, many or name a class of expanded clone.

d_call: TRBD2
clone_size: .
j_call: TRBJ2-1
v_call: TRBV7-2
cdr3_aa: CASSSAGGGYNEQFF
cdr3_nt: TGTGCCAGCAGCTCAGCGGGAGGGGGATACAATGAGCAGTTCTTC

d_call: .
clone_size: .
j_call: TRBJ1-1
v_call: TRBV5-1
cdr3_aa: CASSGEGPGNTEAFF
cdr3_nt: TGCGCCAGCAGCGGGGAGGGGCCGGGGAACACTGAAGCTTTCTTT

d_call: TRBD1
clone_size: .
j_call: TRBJ1-3
v_call: TRBV28
cdr3_aa: CASSLSDRGSGNTIYF
cdr3_nt: TGTGCCAGCAGTTTGTCGGACAGGGGCTCTGGAAACACCATATATTTT

d_call: .
clone_size: .
j_call: TRBJ1-2
v_call: TRBV7-9
cdr3_aa: CASSDADSSNYGYTF
cdr3_nt: TGTGCCAGCAGCGACGCAGACAGTAGTAACTATGGCTACACCTTC

d_call: .
clone_size: .
j_call: TRBJ2-1
v_call: TRBV9
cdr3_aa: CASSVGQAGREQFF
cdr3_nt: TGTGCCAGCAGCGTAGGACAGGCCGGGAGGGAGCAGTTCTTC

d_call: .
clone_size: .
j_call: TRBJ1-2
v_call: TRBV4-1
cdr3_aa: CASSQDRLSYTF
cdr3_nt: TGCGCCAGCAGCCAAGACAGGCTTTCCTACACCTTC

d_call: .
clone_size: .
j_call: TRBJ2-4
v_call: TRBV7-6
cdr3_aa: CASSPGPNEGQDIQYF
cdr3_nt: TGTGCCAGCAGCCCGGGCCCTAACGAGGGTCAGGACATTCAGTACTTC

d_call: .
clone_size: .
j_call: TRBJ1-3
v_call: TRBV18
cdr3_aa: CASSPLNPTGTAHSGNTIYF
cdr3_nt: TGTGCCAGCTCACCTCTCAATCCCACCGGAACAGCTCACTCTGGAAACACCATATATTTT

d_call: TRBD1
clone_size: .
j_call: TRBJ1-3
v_call: TRBV7-9
cdr3_aa: CASSSGQGRGNTIYF
cdr3_nt: TGTGCCAGCAGCTCTGGACAGGGGAGAGGAAACACCATATATTTT

d_call: .
clone_size: .
j_call: TRBJ1-5
v_call: TRBV28
cdr3_aa: CASSSGQSNQPQHF
cdr3_nt: TGTGCCAGCAGTTCAGGTCAAAGCAATCAGCCCCAGCATTTT

d_call: .
clone_size: .
j_call: TRBJ2-7
v_call: TRBV20-1
cdr3_aa: CSASTYNSYEQYF
cdr3_nt: TGCAGTGCTAGTACCTATAACTCCTACGAGCAGTACTTC

d_call: TRBD2
clone_size: .
j_call: TRBJ2-5
v_call: TRBV28
cdr3_aa: CASSRGGQETQYF
cdr3_nt: TGTGCCAGCAGTCGGGGGGGGCAAGAGACCCAGTACTTC

d_call: .
clone_size: .
j_call: TRBJ1-2
v_call: TRBV7-9
cdr3_aa: CASSPEGGVDYGYTF
cdr3_nt: TGTGCCAGCAGCCCCGAGGGAGGGGTGGATTATGGCTACACCTTC

d_call: .
clone_size: .
j_call: TRBJ1-5
v_call: TRBV12-3/TRBV12-4
cdr3_aa: CASSLSSNQPQHF
cdr3_nt: TGTGCCAGCAGTTTGAGTAGCAATCAGCCCCAGCATTTT

d_call: .
clone_size: .
j_call: TRBJ2-3
v_call: TRBV2
cdr3_aa: CANAPGQLTDTQYF
cdr3_nt: TGTGCCAACGCTCCGGGACAACTAACAGATACGCAGTATTTT

d_call: TRBD2
clone_size: .
j_call: TRBJ2-7
v_call: TRBV10-3
cdr3_aa: CAISAGTSGEYDEQYF
cdr3_nt: TGTGCCATCAGTGCCGGGACTAGCGGGGAGTACGACGAGCAGTACTTC

d_call: TRBD1
clone_size: .
j_call: TRBJ2-1
v_call: TRBV27
cdr3_aa: CAIRSGTGPYNEQFF
cdr3_nt: TGTGCCATCCGGTCCGGGACAGGGCCCTACAATGAGCAGTTCTTC

d_call: TRBD1
clone_size: few
j_call: TRBJ2-1
v_call: TRBV12-5
cdr3_aa: CASGLGGQALSYNEQFF
cdr3_nt: TGTGCTAGTGGTTTGGGTGGACAGGCTTTGTCCTACAATGAGCAGTTCTTC

d_call: .
clone_size: .
j_call: TRBJ1-2
v_call: TRBV6-6
cdr3_aa: CASTGGARGYTF
cdr3_nt: TGTGCCAGCACCGGGGGGGCTCGGGGCTACACCTTC

d_call: .
clone_size: .
j_call: TRBJ1-3
v_call: TRBV28
cdr3_aa: CASAGLSGNTIYF
cdr3_nt: TGTGCCAGCGCGGGGCTCTCTGGAAACACCATATATTTT

d_call: .
clone_size: .
j_call: TRBJ1-3
v_call: TRBV6-5
cdr3_aa: CASREEMGNTIYF
cdr3_nt: TGTGCCAGCAGAGAGGAGATGGGAAACACCATATATTTT

d_call: TRBD1
clone_size: few
j_call: TRBJ2-2
v_call: TRBV7-9
cdr3_aa: CASSLAGRGTNTGELFF
cdr3_nt: TGTGCCAGCAGCTTAGCCGGCAGGGGGACGAACACCGGGGAGCTGTTTTTT

d_call: TRBD1
clone_size: .
j_call: TRBJ2-3
v_call: TRBV5-4
cdr3_aa: CASSLLGGGSTDTQYF
cdr3_nt: TGTGCCAGCAGCTTATTAGGGGGCGGGAGCACAGATACGCAGTATTTT

d_call: .
clone_size: .
j_call: TRBJ1-1
v_call: TRBV19
cdr3_aa: CASSIREMNTEAFF
cdr3_nt: TGTGCCAGTAGTATCCGGGAAATGAACACTGAAGCTTTCTTT

d_call: .
clone_size: .
j_call: TRBJ2-3
v_call: TRBV7-2
cdr3_aa: CASSPPPGGGRADTQYF
cdr3_nt: TGTGCCAGCAGCCCTCCCCCTGGGGGGGGCAGGGCAGATACGCAGTATTTT

d_call: .
clone_size: .
j_call: TRBJ1-1
v_call: TRBV25-1
cdr3_aa: CASRTGGITEAFF
cdr3_nt: TGTGCCAGCAGGACGGGAGGGATCACTGAAGCTTTCTTT

d_call: .
clone_size: .
j_call: TRBJ2-3
v_call: TRBV5-1
cdr3_aa: CASSLERSSGDTQYF
cdr3_nt: TGCGCCAGCAGCTTGGAACGGTCGAGTGGAGATACGCAGTATTTT

d_call: .
clone_size: .
j_call: TRBJ1-3
v_call: TRBV7-9
cdr3_aa: CASSLLNTIYF
cdr3_nt: TGTGCCAGCAGCTTACTAAACACCATATATTTT

d_call: TRBD1
clone_size: .
j_call: TRBJ1-5
v_call: TRBV10-3
cdr3_aa: CAISERGQGGQPQHF
cdr3_nt: TGTGCCATCAGTGAGAGAGGACAGGGAGGTCAGCCCCAGCATTTT

d_call: TRBD1
clone_size: once
j_call: TRBJ2-5
v_call: TRBV18
cdr3_aa: CASSDYTGGAETQYF
cdr3_nt: TGTGCCAGCTCAGATTACACAGGGGGCGCAGAGACCCAGTACTTC

d_call: TRBD2
clone_size: .
j_call: TRBJ2-5
v_call: TRBV30
cdr3_aa: CAWSHPSGGALGQYF
cdr3_nt: TGTGCCTGGAGCCACCCTAGCGGGGGGGCTTTAGGCCAGTACTTC

d_call: TRBD1
clone_size: .
j_call: TRBJ1-5
v_call: TRBV28
cdr3_aa: CAILGTGNQPQHF
cdr3_nt: TGTGCCATCTTAGGGACAGGGAATCAGCCCCAGCATTTT

d_call: .
clone_size: .
j_call: TRBJ1-6
v_call: TRBV6-5
cdr3_aa: CASSYSGFGSPLHF
cdr3_nt: TGTGCCAGCAGTTACTCGGGTTTCGGGTCACCCCTCCACTTT

d_call: TRBD2
clone_size: .
j_call: TRBJ2-1
v_call: TRBV19
cdr3_aa: CASSILAGGRIEQFF
cdr3_nt: TGTGCCAGTAGTATACTAGCGGGAGGGAGGATTGAGCAGTTCTTC

d_call: TRBD2
clone_size: .
j_call: TRBJ2-3
v_call: TRBV30
cdr3_aa: CAWSVWAGGADTQYF
cdr3_nt: TGTGCCTGGAGTGTTTGGGCGGGGGGGGCAGATACGCAGTATTTT

d_call: TRBD1
clone_size: .
j_call: TRBJ1-2
v_call: TRBV9
cdr3_aa: CASSVDGTGDYGYTF
cdr3_nt: TGTGCCAGCAGCGTAGACGGGACAGGGGACTATGGCTACACCTTC

d_call: TRBD2
clone_size: .
j_call: TRBJ2-7
v_call: TRBV6-5
cdr3_aa: CASSLTSGSSYEQYF
cdr3_nt: TGTGCCAGCAGTCTCACTAGCGGAAGCTCCTACGAGCAGTACTTC

d_call: .
clone_size: .
j_call: TRBJ2-5
v_call: TRBV6-4
cdr3_aa: CASSWDSKETQYF
cdr3_nt: TGTGCCAGCAGCTGGGACTCCAAAGAGACCCAGTACTTC

d_call: .
clone_size: .
j_call: TRBJ2-6
v_call: TRBV6-5
cdr3_aa: CASWRGHGANVLTF
cdr3_nt: TGTGCCAGCTGGAGGGGGCATGGGGCCAACGTCCTGACTTTC

d_call: TRBD1
clone_size: .
j_call: TRBJ1-5
v_call: TRBV6-5
cdr3_aa: CASSNKGTGDQPQHF
cdr3_nt: TGTGCCAGCAGTAACAAAGGGACAGGGGATCAGCCCCAGCATTTT

d_call: .
clone_size: .
j_call: TRBJ1-4
v_call: TRBV7-9
cdr3_aa: CASSSNRWEKLFF
cdr3_nt: TGTGCCAGCAGCTCTAACAGATGGGAAAAACTGTTTTTT

d_call: TRBD2
clone_size: .
j_call: TRBJ2-2
v_call: TRBV25-1
cdr3_aa: CASSALAVGELFF
cdr3_nt: TGTGCCAGCAGTGCCCTAGCGGTGGGGGAGCTGTTTTTT

d_call: .
clone_size: .
j_call: TRBJ2-7
v_call: TRBV14
cdr3_aa: CASSPNVGGFGEQYF
cdr3_nt: TGTGCCAGCAGCCCAAACGTTGGGGGCTTCGGCGAGCAGTACTTC

d_call: TRBD1
clone_size: .
j_call: TRBJ1-2
v_call: TRBV7-8
cdr3_aa: CASSRLDQGAGYGYTF
cdr3_nt: TGTGCCAGCAGCCGACTTGATCAGGGGGCGGGGTATGGCTACACCTTC

d_call: TRBD1
clone_size: once
j_call: TRBJ1-5
v_call: TRBV5-1
cdr3_aa: CASSYTGGSNQPQHF
cdr3_nt: TGCGCCAGCAGCTACACAGGGGGGAGCAATCAGCCCCAGCATTTT

d_call: .
clone_size: once
j_call: TRBJ1-4
v_call: TRBV27
cdr3_aa: CASGGVATNEKLFF
cdr3_nt: TGTGCCAGCGGAGGGGTGGCAACTAATGAAAAACTGTTTTTT

d_call: TRBD2
clone_size: once
j_call: TRBJ2-1
v_call: TRBV19
cdr3_aa: CASSSPGTSGGLDEQFF
cdr3_nt: TGTGCCAGTAGTTCCCCGGGGACTAGCGGGGGGTTGGATGAGCAGTTCTTC

d_call: TRBD1
clone_size: once
j_call: TRBJ2-1
v_call: TRBV29-1
cdr3_aa: CSVEKALGGYEQFF
cdr3_nt: TGCAGCGTTGAGAAAGCCCTAGGGGGCTATGAGCAGTTCTTC

d_call: TRBD2
clone_size: .
j_call: TRBJ2-1
v_call: TRBV19
cdr3_aa: CASSMTSGAYNEQFF
cdr3_nt: TGTGCCAGTAGTATGACTAGCGGGGCCTACAATGAGCAGTTCTTC

d_call: TRBD1
clone_size: .
j_call: TRBJ1-5
v_call: TRBV29-1
cdr3_aa: CSVGTGGNQPQHF
cdr3_nt: TGCAGCGTTGGGACAGGGGGCAATCAGCCCCAGCATTTT

d_call: .
clone_size: .
j_call: TRBJ2-1
v_call: TRBV27
cdr3_aa: CASRIRGAGSYNEQFF
cdr3_nt: TGTGCCAGCAGAATAAGGGGTGCCGGCTCCTACAATGAGCAGTTCTTC

d_call: .
clone_size: .
j_call: TRBJ1-3
v_call: TRBV6-5
cdr3_aa: CASSYLGTAGNTIYF
cdr3_nt: TGTGCCAGCAGTTACCTCGGTACAGCTGGAAACACCATATATTTT

d_call: TRBD1
clone_size: .
j_call: TRBJ1-5
v_call: TRBV7-9
cdr3_aa: CASSGETGQPQHF
cdr3_nt: TGTGCCAGCAGCGGAGAGACAGGGCAGCCCCAGCATTTT